This record looks at one T cell receptor (beta chain) sequence and its context. The target of this receptor is not known. No quality values exist for individual bases; no much larger clone is one base distant. The data stem from a study of cytomegalovirus exposure and HLA in healthy donors (TCRdb year 2017). About the investigation overall: An earlier analysis of roughly 630 of the donors reported more than 250 Gb of sequence data and about 100 million unique TCR beta sequences from 150 million to 200 million T cells. Across around 400 genotyped donors of the cohort, an average of approximately 200,000 unique TCR beta nucleotide sequences per donor were sequenced, and approximately 17% of those sequences were non-productive. An earlier analysis of 587 of the donors used high-throughput TCR beta sequencing to judge whether each TCR beta V gene segment behaved as functional or pseudogenic. Among the roughly 390 genotyped donors, under 90% belonged to the genetic ancestry cluster associated with self-reported Caucasian donors. In addition to the first cohort of about 650 subjects, a separate validation cohort of about 120 different subjects was used. A later genetic analysis took genome-wide SNP genotypes for about 55% of the roughly 670 donors and used that subset as a discovery cohort. In a later analysis, previously published TCR beta repertoires from 600 to 850 donors were re-analyzed and high-resolution HLA genotyping was added so that TCR occurrence patterns could be studied. An early release that covered about 600 HLA-typed donors contained about 300 gigabases of sequencing data and 80 million or so unique TCR sequences. HLA typing included class I and class II loci at four-digit resolution. High-throughput TCR immunosequencing, statistical association of individual TCRs with disease status, and machine learning were combined to predict cytomegalovirus infection status. All discovery cohort repertoires had been generated using a single sequencing platform. The study profiled the T cell repertoires of hundreds of subjects by immunosequencing and related them to cytomegalovirus serostatus. The aim of the study was to test whether cataloging public T cell receptors could identify signatures of past pathogen exposure. Donor age, sex, ethnicity and CMV serostatus were collected together with the repertoire data. Several DR-DQ haplotypes were treated as single units for association and clustering because of strong linkage in the cohort. The number of donors typed differed by locus, with roughly 629-640 for A, B, C, DRB1 and DQB1, more than 500 for DQA1, approximately 580 for DPA1, and approximately 470 for DPB1. Rather than drawing on any new phenotypic data, the later analysis identified candidate immune exposures from TCR beta sequences and the way those sequences occurred across donors.

On the study overall, not on this receptor specifically: When HLA alleles, especially DR and DQ, strongly co-occurred, attributing TCR associations to individual alleles was difficult. A cluster of highly shared sequence variants was judged likely to be a technical artifact of the sequencing pipeline. A later genetic analysis reported fewer N-insertions in productive TCRs among donors in an Asian-associated ancestry cluster than the roughly 650-donor mean. In a later analysis, TCR association rates were found to vary across HLA loci, with the most associated TCRs seen for DRB1 alleles and the fewest for HLA-C alleles. The classifier was reported to diagnose cytomegalovirus status with high specificity and sensitivity in both the original and validation cohorts. Sequencing depth was assumed to be roughly uniform across donors in the presence/absence analyses, though that assumption may not hold. Some IMGT-functional V segments, including TRBV6-2 and TRBV6-3, could not be distinguished by the 87-base-pair reads and were therefore excluded. The cohort was sequenced for TCR beta chains only, and without alpha or paired-chain data the features that could be detected were limited. In an earlier analysis of more than 500 of the donors, most TCR beta V segments appeared in productive rearrangements about 90% or about 30% of the time, broadly matching IMGT annotations. In a later analysis, HLA-associated TCR beta chains were found to be more clonally expanded and to have lower generation probabilities than equally common non-associated chains. In a later genetic analysis, a missense DCLRE1C variant was associated with V-gene and J-gene trimming of TCR beta chains, and the association was replicated in an independent cohort. According to a later analysis, parvovirus B19, influenza, CMV and Epstein-Barr virus appeared linked to several top co-occurrence clusters. The study gave a list of around 170 TCR beta chains associated with cytomegalovirus. According to a later analysis, most CMV-associated TCR beta chains appeared to be HLA-restricted, and the HLA associations seemed to be driven largely by CMV exposure. Immune exposure information for the cohort was limited to CMV serostatus. A further reported finding was that TCR beta sequences accurately predicted the HLA-A and HLA-B alleles for most subjects in the first cohort. In a later analysis, some 18,000 TCR beta sequences were associated with specific HLA alleles at a false discovery rate of 0.05. In vitro tests confirmed that a few of the cytomegalovirus-associated TCR beta chains recognize cytomegalovirus antigens. While some public TCRs were present in many individuals, most TCR sequences turned up only very rarely across donors. HLA typing was unavailable for some donors at each locus, so association tests used only the typed subset. Because counts were too low, roughly 17 rarely observed V segments, including chromosome 9 orphons, were left out of the earlier analysis of about 500 of the donors. The authors suggested that the approach could potentially be generalized to other disease states and immunological phenotypes. Correlated functional status among segregating V segments might be attributable to linkage disequilibrium, but an unknown experimental factor could not be ruled out.

The cohort consisted of 666 healthy bone marrow donors. Cohort members were all nominally healthy when sampled, although unrecorded immune exposures were likely present. The donor tested CMV seropositive, placing the donor among the 290 or so seropositive members of the cohort. Every donor gave a peripheral blood sample, and the peripheral blood mononuclear cells from that sample were used for TCR beta sequencing. The Qiagen DNeasy Blood Extraction Kit was used to extract genomic DNA from the blood cell samples. Receptor libraries were prepared by the immunoSEQ multiplex PCR assay. A mixture of 60 forward primers for TCR Vbeta segments and 13 reverse primers for TCR Jbeta segments was used in the multiplex PCR. The CDR3 region of rearranged TCR beta genes was amplified from genomic DNA by a multiplex PCR assay. Amplified TCR beta libraries were sequenced as 87-base-pair reads on the Illumina HiSeq System. Per the source publication's procedure: Across the 670 or so repertoires, a later analysis counted tens of millions of unique TCR beta chains, roughly 11 million of which were shared by at least two donors. Raw reads were error-corrected and collapsed into unique sequences with a nearest-neighbor algorithm that merged closely related sequences to remove PCR and sequencing errors. Alignment of CDR3 sequences to IMGT reference sequences was used to assign V, D and J gene segments. For a sequence to be retained, at least a six-nucleotide match to both a V gene segment and a J gene segment was required. A rearrangement was called productive if the CDR3 had no stop codons and remained in frame with V and J, and every other rearrangement was called non-productive. CDR3 was defined by IMGT convention, running from the second conserved V-encoded cysteine to the conserved J-encoded phenylalanine. Sequences without an unambiguous match to a single V gene segment were excluded from the earlier analysis of several hundred of the donors. An earlier analysis of 500 to 600 of the donors classified V segments as functional when productive rearrangements were above 56.7% and as segregating when the standard deviation between donors was above 5%. A statistical classification framework was built for diagnosing cytomegalovirus status from the catalog of TCR beta chain sequences. V and J gene assignment, in a later analysis, came from comparing TCR nucleotide sequences with IMGT/GENE-DB human TR gene sequences. A later analysis assigned CDR3 sequences and most-parsimonious VDJ recombination scenarios with the TCRdist pipeline. In a later analysis, each TCR beta chain was defined by its CDR3 amino acid sequence together with its V-gene family, and reads lacking a unique V-gene family were excluded. In a later analysis, fewer than 600 highly shared, low-generation-probability nucleotide sequences were removed to address suspected cross-contamination and a sequencing artifact. For each public chain, a later analysis derived a clonal expansion index from normalized ranks of inferred template counts within each repertoire. In a later analysis, generation probabilities were computed with a VDJ recombination model fitted to out-of-frame rearrangements, and the resulting probabilities were checked against IGoR. In a later analysis, TCR-TCR, TCR-HLA and TCR-CMV co-occurrence was scored with hypergeometric tests, and a repertoire-size bias correction was applied to TCR pairs. To estimate false discovery rates, a later analysis permuted the HLA or CMV assignments 20 times. In a later analysis, co-occurring TCRs were grouped using DBSCAN, with TCRdist sequence similarity added in when clustering inside HLA-allele-positive subsets. For co-occurrence clustering, repertoires with fewer than 30,000 or more than 120,000 public chains were excluded, along with roughly 5 repertoires with anomalous nucleotide sharing. What TCRdb holds here is the immuneACCESS table cut down to in-frame rearrangements. Part of the clones is not present; checked against another copy, under half of the missing clones reflect an unresolved V gene, and the others are unexplained. V, J and clone size were drawn from that table, and D and trimming were deduced from the DNA. This sample gives around 170,000 clones in total; roughly 80% of them show up just once. About 5.7% of the sample rests with the top ten.

The CDR3 goes from the cysteine to the phenylalanine over 17 residues. The CDR3 DNA has 51 bases and is translated from base 1. A distance of 17 bases separates the germline ends of V and J, which lose 4 bases and 1 base respectively. CDR1 is given as MDHEN and CDR2 as SYDVKM, both from the germline V gene. The sequence came from a man aged 35-49 years in good health and CMV-seropositive. The sample consisted of PBMCs. The rearranged segments are TRBV28 and TRBJ2-4, with TRBD2 perhaps the D gene, on 5 matching bases. The bases read TGTGCCAGCAGTTCGCATCTGGTGCCGGGGGCCAAAAACATTCAGTACTTC. This codes for CASSSHLVPGAKNIQYF.